The 31 T cell receptor beta chains below come from one sample, sequenced in a study of T-cell reconstitution after alpha-beta-depleted transplantation in children. During its preparation, the TCRbeta library received unique molecular identifiers. Each CDR3 protein is one row after TCRdb ran MiXCR on the PCR reads. Among hundreds of thousands of distinct CDR3 sequences listed, approximately 20% were seen once. Material: PBMCs from the stem cell graft donor, obtained from the stem cell graft. Receptor source: a human donor who donated a stem cell graft to a child with acute lymphoblastic leukemia.

The genes are TRBV20-1 and TRBJ2-1; D is unresolved. Looked up from germline, CDR1 is DFQATT and CDR2 is SNEGSKA (reference sequence). V gave up 7 bases and J gave up 8 bases, with 15 bases separating them. The CDR3 extends over 12 amino acids. CDR3: CSVNYLGDEQFF. CDR3 in DNA: TGCAGTGTCAACTACTTGGGCGATGAGCAGTTCTTC.

This sequence joins TRBV7-9 and TRBJ2-7; D gene unclear. Deletions cut 1 base from V and 5 bases from J, with 15 bases between. The CDR3 totals 15 residues. Germline values: CDR1 SEHNR, CDR2 FQNEAQ (reference sequence). DNA for the CDR3: TGTGCCAGCAGCTTAGTCACCCCTCCGGCTGACGAGCAGTACTTC. Its translation: CASSLVTPPADEQYF.

Turning to this clonotype: A much larger clone lies a single base off, so this may be a read error. The rearrangement joins TRBV11-1 to TRBJ1-4; the match to TRBD1 covers 7 bases. Germline lookup yields CDR1 SGHAT and CDR2 FQDESV (reference sequence). This CDR3 comprises 13 residues. CDR3 loop: CASSRRQGEKVFF. The CDR3 nucleotides read TGTGCCAGCAGCCGCCGACAGGGTGAAAAAGTGTTTTTT.

The chain has TRBV10-3 and TRBJ2-1; 10 bases match TRBD2. The CDR3 is 14 residues long. Trimming at V came to 7 bases and at J to 6 bases, leaving 6 bases not matched to a gene. Germline V gene sequence: CDR1 ENHRY, CDR2 SYGVKD. The CDR3 DNA sequence: TGTGCCATCAAGGGGACTAGCGACTCCAATGAGCAGTTCTTC. Protein: CAIKGTSDSNEQFF.

The chain has TRBV6-1 and TRBJ1-1, with D tentatively TRBD1 (5 bases). There are 13 residues in the CDR3. The germline V gene encodes CDR1 MNHNS and CDR2 SASEGT. Trimming cost V 5 bases and J 3 bases, with 10 bases left between them. The CDR3 spells CASSPEGDTEAFF. Written as DNA, the CDR3 is TGTGCCAGCAGTCCGGAAGGGGACACTGAAGCTTTCTTT.

The chain carries TRBV5-5 and TRBJ2-3, with 7 bases fitting TRBD2. The V gene's germline CDR1 is SGHKS and CDR2 YYEKEE (reference sequence). The CDR3 extends over 15 amino acids. Trimming removed 1 base from V and 2 bases from J; junction bases left unmatched: 4. CDR3 protein: CASSLYGGITDTQYF. The CDR3 DNA follows: TGTGCCAGCAGCTTGTACGGGGGGATCACAGATACGCAGTATTTT.

A few counts support this clonotype. The chain is built from TRBV5-1 and TRBJ2-2; D unclear. The CDR3 has 14 amino acids. Germline lookup yields CDR1 SGHRS and CDR2 YFSETQ. V lost 1 base to trimming and J lost 6 bases, with 10 bases between them. The CDR3 DNA follows: TGCGCCAGCAGCTTGAAGGGTGTACCCGGGGAGCTGTTTTTT. Its protein is CASSLKGVPGELFF.

This clonotype was counted a few times. The chain employs TRBV6-1 and TRBJ1-3; 7 bases are a match to TRBD1. The CDR3 loop spans 17 amino acids. CDR1 MNHNS and CDR2 SASEGT come from the germline V gene. V dropped 6 bases and J dropped 0; count of bases not matched to a gene: 11. In DNA form, the CDR3 reads TGTGCCAGCAGGACGGCCCAACAGGGGCGCTCTGGAAACACCATATATTTT. Translating it yields CASRTAQQGRSGNTIYF.

The chain couples TRBV7-3 to TRBJ2-2; D gene uncertain. This CDR3 is built from 16 residues. Trimming left V 5 bases short and J 1 base short, with 14 bases between. Germline V gives CDR1 SGHTA, CDR2 FQGTGA. The CDR3 loop is CASSPHPGQNTGELFF. The CDR3 nucleotides are TGTGCCAGCAGCCCACATCCAGGTCAGAACACCGGGGAGCTGTTTTTT.

The rearrangement joins TRBV27 to TRBJ1-6; D might be TRBD1 (6 bases). The germline V gene encodes CDR1 MNHEY and CDR2 SMNVEV (reference sequence). Trimming cost V 2 bases and J 10 bases, with 15 bases left between them. There are 15 residues in the CDR3. This CDR3 reads CASSLSAGVGSPLHF. The CDR3 bases are TGTGCCAGCAGTTTAAGCGCAGGGGTTGGATCACCCCTCCACTTT.

This clonotype has more than one count but fewer than ten. The V and J genes are TRBV20-1 and TRBJ1-2; the D is unclear. This CDR3 has 13 residues. Germline CDR1 DFQATT, CDR2 SNEGSKA (reference sequence). Trimming shortened V by 2 bases and J by 2 bases, and 9 bases separated the two germline ends. The CDR3 DNA is TGCAGTGCTAGACCGACGGCGAACTATGGCTACACCTTC. Protein: CSARPTANYGYTF.

A few counts support this clonotype. The CDR3 DNA reads TGTGCCAGCAGCCGGAGACAGCGTTTGAGCTCTGGGGCCAACGTCCTGACTTTC. Translated, it gives CASSRRQRLSSGANVLTF. The rearrangement joins TRBV12-3 or TRBV12-4 to TRBJ2-6; possibly TRBD1 for D (5 bases). V was trimmed by 6 bases and J by 0 bases, leaving 18 bases between them. The CDR3 runs to 18 residues.

The chain uses TRBV6-5 and TRBJ2-3, with TRBD2 identical over 9 bases. Unmatched junction bases numbered 8, after V lost 0 bases and J lost 1 base. This CDR3 comprises 18 residues. Looked up from germline, CDR1 is MNHEY and CDR2 is SVGAGI. This CDR3 reads CASSYSIFAGGGTDTQYF. The CDR3 nucleotides are TGTGCCAGCAGTTACTCGATATTTGCGGGAGGGGGCACAGATACGCAGTATTTT.

This clonotype was recorded once. This chain connects TRBV12-3 or TRBV12-4 to TRBJ2-7; D remains ambiguous. The V and J ends lost 2 bases and 3 bases respectively, with 11 bases between them. The CDR3 contains 14 residues. CDR3 DNA: TGTGCCAGCAGTTTATACTACTCAGGCTACGAGCAGTACTTC. This codes for CASSLYYSGYEQYF.

The V and J genes are TRBV29-1 and TRBJ1-1, with D unclear. V was trimmed by 4 bases and J by 5 bases, leaving 17 bases between them. This CDR3 has 14 residues. CDR1 SQVTM and CDR2 ANQGSEA come from the germline V gene. The CDR3 DNA follows: TGCAGCGTTGGTCATCCGGCCACCGGTACTGAAGCTTTCTTT. Translation gives CSVGHPATGTEAFF.

This clonotype was observed a few times. This sequence joins TRBV5-1 and TRBJ2-7; the D gene is possibly TRBD1 (6 bases). Per germline, CDR1 SGHRS and CDR2 YFSETQ. The CDR3 totals 13 residues. V dropped 3 bases and J dropped 3 bases, with 10 bases sitting between them. The chain's CDR3 is CASSSDRLYEQYF. CDR3 DNA sequence: TGCGCCAGCAGCTCGGACAGACTCTACGAGCAGTACTTC.

The chain recombines TRBV27 with TRBJ2-7; the match to TRBD2 covers 11 bases. CDR1 MNHEY and CDR2 SMNVEV come from the germline V gene (reference sequence). CDR3 size: 14 residues. V lost 6 bases to trimming and J lost 4 bases; unmatched junction nucleotides: 5. The CDR3 protein is CASRTSGSGYEQYF. CDR3 DNA sequence: TGTGCCAGCAGAACTAGCGGGAGTGGATACGAGCAGTACTTC.

This clonotype occurred a few times. V is TRBV7-9 and J is TRBJ2-1; no clear D. Germline V CDR1 and CDR2: SEHNR, FQNEAQ (reference sequence). Trimming stripped 7 bases from V and 8 bases from J, with 15 bases between. The length of the CDR3 is 13 residues. CDR3 sequence reads: CASTRGPVDEQFF. As DNA, the CDR3 is TGTGCCAGCACCAGAGGCCCAGTGGATGAGCAGTTCTTC.

This clonotype was observed a few times. This sequence joins TRBV7-3 and TRBJ2-5; 7 bases are a match to TRBD2. This CDR3 is 15 amino acids long. V was pared by 5 bases and J by 1 base, with 7 bases of the junction left unmatched. The germline gives CDR1 SGHTA, CDR2 FQGTGA. The CDR3 is CASSMGLLSQETQYF. CDR3 nucleotide sequence: TGTGCCAGCAGCATGGGACTACTCTCCCAAGAGACCCAGTACTTC. The full variable domain, in which reference TRBV7-3 and TRBJ2-5 provide the parts outside the CDR3, is GAGVSQTPSNKVTEKGKYVELRCDPISGHTALYWYRQSLGQGPEFLIYFQGTGAADDSGLPNDRFFAVRPEGSVSTLKIQRTERGDSAVYLCASSMGLLSQETQYFGPGTRLLVL.

This clonotype has more than one count but fewer than ten. The chain recombines TRBV29-1 with TRBJ2-5; TRBD2 matches 10 bases. V lost 5 bases, J lost 5 bases, and 14 bases stayed unmatched. Germline CDR1 SQVTM, CDR2 ANQGSEA. The CDR3 runs 16 residues. The CDR3, as DNA: TGCAGCGTTCCCCCCCCCCTAGCGGGAGAGAGGGAGACCCAGTACTTC. Protein sequence: CSVPPPLAGERETQYF.

This clonotype was detected a few times. The CDR3 DNA follows: TGTGCCAGTAGTCTCCGGGACTATTTAGATGAGCAGTTCTTC. It yields the protein CASSLRDYLDEQFF. The chain has TRBV19 and TRBJ2-1, with TRBD2 matching over 7 bases. Trimming took 5 bases from V and 8 from J; bases not matched to a gene: 9. Germline V gives CDR1 LNHDA, CDR2 SQIVND (reference sequence). The CDR3 runs to 14 residues.

CDR3 nucleotide sequence: TGTGCCAGCAGTGAGGAAAAGGCCCGCTCCTACGAGCAGTACTTC. This codes for CASSEEKARSYEQYF. This sequence joins TRBV6-1 and TRBJ2-7; D is undetermined. V was cut by 3 bases and J by 0 bases, with 12 bases left in between. This CDR3 comprises 15 residues. The germline V gene encodes CDR1 MNHNS and CDR2 SASEGT.

The chain couples TRBV30 to TRBJ2-3, with D perhaps matching TRBD1 (6 bases). The germline gives CDR1 GTSNPN, CDR2 SVGIG (reference sequence). Trimming stripped 5 bases from V and 0 bases from J, with 18 bases between. The CDR3 totals 16 residues. The CDR3 sequence is CAWRPGTIASTDTQYF. The CDR3 bases are TGTGCCTGGCGGCCAGGGACAATAGCTAGCACAGATACGCAGTATTTT.

This clonotype was seen a few times. V is TRBV5-1 and J is TRBJ2-2; D is uncertain. CDR3 length: 15 residues. V gave up 0 bases and J gave up 6 bases, with 12 bases separating them. CDR1 SGHRS and CDR2 YFSETQ come from the germline V gene. DNA for the CDR3: TGCGCCAGCAGCTTGGCAGCTTCTAATGCCGGGGAGCTGTTTTTT. It translates to CASSLAASNAGELFF.

This clonotype was picked up many times. The chain is built from TRBV6-1 and TRBJ2-1, with TRBD1 identical over 9 bases. CDR3 length: 13 amino acids. V gave up 6 bases and J gave up 6 bases; unmatched junction bases: 3. In germline, CDR1 is MNHNS, CDR2 SASEGT. The CDR3 loop reads CASSPGQGNEQFF. The CDR3 nucleotides read TGTGCCAGCAGCCCGGGACAGGGCAATGAGCAGTTCTTC.

CDR3 sequence (DNA): TGTGCCAGTAGTATGGGGGTCAAATACACTGAAGCTTTCTTT. As protein: CASSMGVKYTEAFF. The J gene is TRBJ1-1, the V gene TRBV19; tentative D call: TRBD1 (5 bases). Germline V gene lookup returns CDR1 LNHDA and CDR2 SQIVND (reference sequence). This CDR3 has 14 residues. Trimming took 3 bases from V and 3 from J, leaving 11 bases between them. Looking up the rest from reference TRBV19 and TRBJ1-1 gives the full variable domain: DGGITQSPKYLFRKEGQNVTLSCEQNLNHDAMYWYRQDPGQGLRLIYYSQIVNDFQKGDIAEGYSVSREKKESFPLTVTSAQKNPTAFYLCASSMGVKYTEAFFGQGTRLTVV.

The chain couples TRBV18 to TRBJ1-1; D possibly corresponds to TRBD1 (6 bases). From germline, CDR1 is KGHSH and CDR2 LQKENI. This CDR3 is built from 14 residues. Trimming removed 3 bases from V and 1 base from J, with 9 bases in between. In DNA, the CDR3 is TGTGCCAGCTCACCTTTGGGGGCGAACACTGAAGCTTTCTTT. Its translation: CASSPLGANTEAFF.

This sequence joins TRBV20-1 and TRBJ2-7; D possibly corresponds to TRBD1 (6 bases). Per germline, CDR1 DFQATT and CDR2 SNEGSKA (reference sequence). Trimming removed 6 bases at V and 0 bases at J, with 9 bases between. The length of the CDR3 is 12 residues. As DNA, the CDR3 is TGCAGTGCCGAGGACAGCTCCTACGAGCAGTACTTC. It yields the protein CSAEDSSYEQYF.

V is TRBV5-1 and J is TRBJ2-1, with 8 bases that match TRBD2. J lost 6 bases, V lost 0 bases, and 5 bases had no gene match. The CDR3 has 15 amino acids. Germline V gene sequence: CDR1 SGHRS, CDR2 YFSETQ. Written as DNA, the CDR3 is TGCGCCAGCAGCTTGGGAGCGGGAGTACTCAATGAGCAGTTCTTC. Its translation is CASSLGAGVLNEQFF.

Ten or more counts support this clonotype. The genes are TRBV7-2 and TRBJ2-7; a weak D match, TRBD2 (6 bases). Germline CDR1 SGHTA, CDR2 FQGNSA. With 1 base removed from V and 3 bases from J, the gap between germline ends came to 10 bases. The CDR3 covers 14 residues. The CDR3 sequence is CASSLVGGDYEQYF. The CDR3 DNA is TGTGCCAGCAGCTTAGTGGGGGGAGACTACGAGCAGTACTTC. The variable domain in full, with the rest retrieved from reference TRBV7-2 and TRBJ2-7, is GAGVSQSPSNKVTEKGKDVELRCDPISGHTALYWYRQSLGQGLEFLIYFQGNSAPDKSGLPSDRFSAERTGGSVSTLTIQRTQQEDSAVYLCASSLVGGDYEQYFGPGTRLTVT.

In its sample, this clonotype was seen a few times. The chain recombines TRBV4-2 with TRBJ2-1; D remains unclear. V lost 0 bases to trimming and J lost 8 bases, with 11 bases between them. The germline V gene has CDR1 LGHNA and CDR2 YNFKEQ. The CDR3 is 14 amino acids. CDR3 sequence reads: CASSQDGSYYEQFF. Here the CDR3 DNA reads TGTGCCAGCAGCCAAGATGGTAGTTATTATGAGCAGTTCTTC.